This T cell receptor beta chain was profiled in a study of cytomegalovirus exposure and HLA in healthy donors. Study results and caveats: In a later analysis, parvovirus B19, influenza, CMV and Epstein-Barr virus appeared linked to several top co-occurrence clusters. Cytomegalovirus-associated status was assigned to some 160 TCR beta chains.

PCR employed 60 Vbeta and 13 Jbeta primers. Generated by immunoSEQ multiplex PCR, the TCRdb table keeps only in-frame clones and is missing some. The table lists about 200,000 clones, approximately 70% of them singletons. Trimming stripped 6 bases from V and 1 base from J, with 12 bases between. CDR3 length equals 15 residues. The germline CDR1 and CDR2 sequences are LNHDA and SQIVND (reference sequence). Notes on this clone: The antigen is not known.

The chain has TRBV19 and TRBJ2-2, with D tentatively TRBD2 (7 bases). This TCR derives from a man aged 35 to 55 in good health and CMV-seropositive. The specimen sequenced was PBMCs. The CDR3 is CASRRGGENTGELFF. The CDR3 region has the DNA TGTGCCAGTAGACGAGGGGGGGAGAACACCGGGGAGCTGTTTTTT. The entire variable domain, with the rest obtained from reference TRBV19 and TRBJ2-2, is as follows: DGGITQSPKYLFRKEGQNVTLSCEQNLNHDAMYWYRQDPGQGLRLIYYSQIVNDFQKGDIAEGYSVSREKKESFPLTVTSAQKNPTAFYLCASRRGGENTGELFFGEGSRLTVL.